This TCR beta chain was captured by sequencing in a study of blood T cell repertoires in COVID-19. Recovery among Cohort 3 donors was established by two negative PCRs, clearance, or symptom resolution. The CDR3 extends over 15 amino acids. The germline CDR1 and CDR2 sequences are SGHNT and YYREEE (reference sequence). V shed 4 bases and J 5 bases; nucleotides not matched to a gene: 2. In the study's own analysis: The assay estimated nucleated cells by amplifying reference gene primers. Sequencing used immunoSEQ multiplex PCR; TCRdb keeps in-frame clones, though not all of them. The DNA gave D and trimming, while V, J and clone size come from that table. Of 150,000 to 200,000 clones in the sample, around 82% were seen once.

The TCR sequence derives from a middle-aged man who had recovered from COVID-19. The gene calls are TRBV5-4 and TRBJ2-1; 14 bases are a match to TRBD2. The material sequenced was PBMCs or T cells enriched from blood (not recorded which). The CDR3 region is CASSRLAGGDNEQFF. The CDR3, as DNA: TGTGCCAGCAGCAGACTAGCGGGGGGGGACAATGAGCAGTTCTTC. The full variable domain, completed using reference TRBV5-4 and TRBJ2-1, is ETGVTQSPTHLIKTRGQQVTLRCSSQSGHNTVSWYQQALGQGPQFIFQYYREEENGRGNFPPRFSGLQFPNYSSELNVNALELDDSALYLCASSRLAGGDNEQFFGPGTRLTVL.